Here is one T cell receptor (beta chain) with its context. Its antigen is still unknown. This sample was taken from a study of naive CD8 T cells in extremely preterm neonates. Whole-study findings and limits: Shared CDR3 nucleotide sequences: preterm about 2.8%, term around 0.4%, children roughly 0.03%, adults 0.0095% to 0.01%. Preterm CDR3s were shorter than older groups', with fewer N additions and less trimming.

Clones were sequenced by immunoSEQ multiplex PCR, and TCRdb holds only the in-frame ones, with some missing. The sample contains about 7,300 clones, more than 85% of which appear only once. Unmatched junction bases numbered 8, after V lost 3 bases and J lost 4 bases. Germline CDR1 and CDR2: SEHNR and FQNEAQ (reference sequence). The CDR3 length is 15 residues. Elective cesarean births at about 35-42 weeks, without labor or membrane rupture, supplied the cord blood. The sample holds sorted live naive CD8+ CD45RA+CCR7+ T cells. Sorted naive CD8+ T cell numbers ranged ~19,000 to ~100,000. The sample consisted of naive CD8+ T cells from cord blood. This TCR derives from a newborn in good health. V is TRBV7-9 and J is TRBJ2-7; 8 bases match TRBD1. Here the CDR3 reads CASSFQGQGRYEQYF. The CDR3 DNA sequence: TGTGCCAGCAGCTTTCAAGGACAGGGAAGGTACGAGCAGTACTTC.